Detailed here is one T cell receptor (beta chain). Its antigen is undetermined. This entry comes from a study of cytomegalovirus exposure and HLA in healthy donors. 60 Vbeta and 13 Jbeta primers were used in PCR. Sequenced by immunoSEQ multiplex PCR; TCRdb stores in-frame clones only, minus some. The data show around 190,000 clones, around 84% seen once. CDR1 and CDR2 (germline): SEHNR, FQNEAQ (reference sequence). V was cut by 5 bases and J by 0 bases, with 10 bases left in between. CDR3 length: 14 residues. Whole-study findings and limits: In presence/absence analyses, roughly uniform sequencing depth across donors was assumed.

The receptor comes from a woman aged 18-35 years in good health and CMV-seronegative. The sequencing sample was made of PBMCs. The chain carries TRBV7-9 and TRBJ1-1; D unresolved. CDR3 sequence: CASSVLTVNTEAFF. The CDR3 coding sequence is TGTGCCAGCAGCGTACTTACGGTGAACACTGAAGCTTTCTTT.